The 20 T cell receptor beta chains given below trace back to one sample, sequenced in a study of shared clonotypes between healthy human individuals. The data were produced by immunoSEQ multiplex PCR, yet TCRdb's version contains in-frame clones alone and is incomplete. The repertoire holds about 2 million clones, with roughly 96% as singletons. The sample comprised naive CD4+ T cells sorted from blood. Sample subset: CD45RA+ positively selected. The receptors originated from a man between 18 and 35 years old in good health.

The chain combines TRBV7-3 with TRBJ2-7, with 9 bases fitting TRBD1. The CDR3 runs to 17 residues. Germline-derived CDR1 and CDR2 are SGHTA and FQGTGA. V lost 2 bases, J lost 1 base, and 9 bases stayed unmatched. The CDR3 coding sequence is TGTGCCAGCAGCTTATCCCGACCAGGACAGGGGTCCTACGAGCAGTACTTC. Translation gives CASSLSRPGQGSYEQYF.

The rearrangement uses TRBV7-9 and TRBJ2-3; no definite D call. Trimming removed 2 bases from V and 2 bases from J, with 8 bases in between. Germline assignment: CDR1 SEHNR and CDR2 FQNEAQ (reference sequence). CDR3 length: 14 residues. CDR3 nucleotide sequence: TGTGCCAGCAGCTTAATGCGGAACACAGATACGCAGTATTTT. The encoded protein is CASSLMRNTDTQYF.

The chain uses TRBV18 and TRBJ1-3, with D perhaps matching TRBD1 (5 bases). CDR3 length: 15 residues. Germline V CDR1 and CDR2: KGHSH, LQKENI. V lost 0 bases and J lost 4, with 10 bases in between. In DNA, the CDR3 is TGTGCCAGCTCACCACCCACGGGGCTGGGAAACACCATATATTTT. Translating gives CASSPPTGLGNTIYF.

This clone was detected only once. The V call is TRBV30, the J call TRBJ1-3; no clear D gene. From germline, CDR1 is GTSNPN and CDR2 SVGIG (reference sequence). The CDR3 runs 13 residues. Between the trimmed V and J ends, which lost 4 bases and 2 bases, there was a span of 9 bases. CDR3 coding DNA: TGTGCCTGGAACGGAGTAGCTGGAAACACCATATATTTT. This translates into CAWNGVAGNTIYF.

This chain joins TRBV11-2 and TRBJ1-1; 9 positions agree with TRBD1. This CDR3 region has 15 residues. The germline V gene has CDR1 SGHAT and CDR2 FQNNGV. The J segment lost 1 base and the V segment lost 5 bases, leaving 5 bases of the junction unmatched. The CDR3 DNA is TGTGCCAGCAGCGAACAGGGGGCTAAGAACACTGAAGCTTTCTTT. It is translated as CASSEQGAKNTEAFF.

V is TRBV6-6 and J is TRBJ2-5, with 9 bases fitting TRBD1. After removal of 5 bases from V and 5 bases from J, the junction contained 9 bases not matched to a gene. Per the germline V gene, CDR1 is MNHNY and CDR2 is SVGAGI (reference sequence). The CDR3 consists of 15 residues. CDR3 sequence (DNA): TGTGCCAGCAGTGCCCGGGACAGGGAGGGGGAGACCCAGTACTTC. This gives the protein CASSARDREGETQYF.

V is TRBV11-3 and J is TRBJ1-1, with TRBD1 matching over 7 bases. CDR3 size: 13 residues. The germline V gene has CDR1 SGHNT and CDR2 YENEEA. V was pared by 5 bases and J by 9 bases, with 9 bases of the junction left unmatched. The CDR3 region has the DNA TGTGCCAGCAGCCCACGACAGGGCGATAAAGCTTTCTTT. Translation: CASSPRQGDKAFF.

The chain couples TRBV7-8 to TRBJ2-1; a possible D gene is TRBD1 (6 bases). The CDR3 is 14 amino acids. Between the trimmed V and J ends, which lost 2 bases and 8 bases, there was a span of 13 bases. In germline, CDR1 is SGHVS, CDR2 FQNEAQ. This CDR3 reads CASSLYDRTDEQFF. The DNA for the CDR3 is TGTGCCAGCAGCTTATACGACAGGACCGATGAGCAGTTCTTC.

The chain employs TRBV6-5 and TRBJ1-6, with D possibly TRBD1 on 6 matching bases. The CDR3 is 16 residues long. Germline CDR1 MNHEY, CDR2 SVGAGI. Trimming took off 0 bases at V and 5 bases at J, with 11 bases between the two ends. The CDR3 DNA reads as TGTGCCAGCAGTTACTCCCCGCAGGGGAATAATTCACCCCTCCACTTT. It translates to CASSYSPQGNNSPLHF.

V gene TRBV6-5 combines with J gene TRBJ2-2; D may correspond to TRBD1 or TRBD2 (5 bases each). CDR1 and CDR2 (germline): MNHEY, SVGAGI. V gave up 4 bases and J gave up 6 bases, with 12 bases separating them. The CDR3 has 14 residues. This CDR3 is CASSWGSTSGELFF. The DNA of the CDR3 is TGTGCCAGCAGTTGGGGGAGCACGTCCGGGGAGCTGTTTTTT.

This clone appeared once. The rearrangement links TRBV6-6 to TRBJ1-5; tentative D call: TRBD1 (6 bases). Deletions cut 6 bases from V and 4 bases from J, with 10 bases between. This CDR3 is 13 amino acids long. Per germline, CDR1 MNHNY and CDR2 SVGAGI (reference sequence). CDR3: CASRPTGNQPQHF. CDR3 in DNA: TGTGCCAGCAGACCTACAGGGAATCAGCCCCAGCATTTT.

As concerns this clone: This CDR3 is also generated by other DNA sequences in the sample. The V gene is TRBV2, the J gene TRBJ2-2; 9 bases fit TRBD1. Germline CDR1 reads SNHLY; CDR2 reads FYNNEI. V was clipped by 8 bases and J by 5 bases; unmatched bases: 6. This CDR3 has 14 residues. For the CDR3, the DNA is TGTGCCAGCCGAAGGACAGGGGTTACCGGGGAGCTGTTTTTT. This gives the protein CASRRTGVTGELFF.

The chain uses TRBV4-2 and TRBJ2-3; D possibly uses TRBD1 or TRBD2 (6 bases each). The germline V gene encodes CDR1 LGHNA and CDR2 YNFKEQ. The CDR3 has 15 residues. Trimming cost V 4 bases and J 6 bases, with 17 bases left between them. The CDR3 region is CASSLEGGGTDTQYF. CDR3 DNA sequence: TGTGCCAGCAGCCTAGAGGGGGGAGGTACGGATACGCAGTATTTT.

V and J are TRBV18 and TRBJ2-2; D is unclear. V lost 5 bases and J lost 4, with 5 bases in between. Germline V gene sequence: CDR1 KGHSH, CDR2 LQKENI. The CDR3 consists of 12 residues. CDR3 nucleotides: TGTGCCAGCTCATCCTCCACCGGGGAGCTGTTTTTT. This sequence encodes CASSSSTGELFF.

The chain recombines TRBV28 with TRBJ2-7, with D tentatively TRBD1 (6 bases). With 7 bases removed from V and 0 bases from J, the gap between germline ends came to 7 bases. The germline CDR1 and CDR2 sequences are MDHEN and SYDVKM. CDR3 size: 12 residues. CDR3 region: CASKTGSYEQYF. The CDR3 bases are TGTGCCAGCAAGACAGGCTCCTACGAGCAGTACTTC. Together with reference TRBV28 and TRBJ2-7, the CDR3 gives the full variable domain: DVKVTQSSRYLVKRTGEKVFLECVQDMDHENMFWYRQDPGLGLRLIYFSYDVKMKEKGDIPEGYSVSREKKERFSLILESASTNQTSMYLCASKTGSYEQYFGPGTRLTVT.

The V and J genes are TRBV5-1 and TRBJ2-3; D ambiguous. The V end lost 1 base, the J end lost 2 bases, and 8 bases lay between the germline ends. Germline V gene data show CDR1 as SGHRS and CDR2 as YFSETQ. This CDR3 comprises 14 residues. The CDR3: CASSLFAATDTQYF. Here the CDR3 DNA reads TGCGCCAGCAGCTTGTTCGCGGCCACAGATACGCAGTATTTT.

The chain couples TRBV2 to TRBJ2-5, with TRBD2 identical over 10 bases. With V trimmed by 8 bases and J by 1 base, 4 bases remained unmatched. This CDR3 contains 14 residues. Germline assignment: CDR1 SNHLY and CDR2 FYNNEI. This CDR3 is CASGRLAGQETQYF. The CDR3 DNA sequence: TGTGCCAGCGGGAGACTAGCGGGCCAAGAGACCCAGTACTTC.

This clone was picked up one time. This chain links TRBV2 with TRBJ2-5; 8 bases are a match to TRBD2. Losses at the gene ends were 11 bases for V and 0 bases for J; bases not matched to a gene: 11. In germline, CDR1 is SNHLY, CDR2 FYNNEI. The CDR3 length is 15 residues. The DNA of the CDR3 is TGTGCCGAACGTGCTAGCGGGTTTTACCAAGAGACCCAGTACTTC. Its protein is CAERASGFYQETQYF. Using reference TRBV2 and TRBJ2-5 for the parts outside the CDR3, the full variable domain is EPEVTQTPSHQVTQMGQEVILRCVPISNHLYFYWYRQILGQKVEFLVSFYNNEISEKSEIFDDQFSVERPDGSNFTLKIRSTKLEDSAMYFCAERASGFYQETQYFGPGTRLLVL.

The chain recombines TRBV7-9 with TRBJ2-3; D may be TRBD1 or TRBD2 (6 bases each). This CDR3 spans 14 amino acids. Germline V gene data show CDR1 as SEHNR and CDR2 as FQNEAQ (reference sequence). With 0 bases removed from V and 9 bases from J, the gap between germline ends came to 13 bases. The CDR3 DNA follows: TGTGCCAGCAGCTTAGCGTCGGGGGCGCAAACGCAGTATTTT. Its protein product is CASSLASGAQTQYF. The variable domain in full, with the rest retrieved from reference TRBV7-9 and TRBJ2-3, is DTGVSQNPRHKITKRGQNVTFRCDPISEHNRLYWYRQTLGQGPEFLTYFQNEAQLEKSRLLSDRFSAERPKGSFSTLEIQRTEQGDSAMYLCASSLASGAQTQYFGPGTRLTVL.

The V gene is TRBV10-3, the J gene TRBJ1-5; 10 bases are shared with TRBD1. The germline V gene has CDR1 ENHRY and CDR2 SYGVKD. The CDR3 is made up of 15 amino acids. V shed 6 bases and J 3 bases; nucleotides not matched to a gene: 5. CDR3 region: CAIRAGTGDNQPQHF. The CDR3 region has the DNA TGTGCCATCAGAGCCGGGACAGGGGACAATCAGCCCCAGCATTTT.